This T cell receptor beta chain is drawn from a study of blood T cell repertoires in COVID-19. Study-wide background: PBMCs, B-cell-depleted T cells, or T cells provided the cDNA or gDNA that made up the material.

Donors were grouped by their self-reported clinical history. The length of the CDR3 is 16 residues. Trimming shortened V by 7 bases and J by 1 base, and 14 bases separated the two germline ends. Per the germline V gene, CDR1 is LNHDA and CDR2 is SQIVND (reference sequence). Sequencing used immunoSEQ multiplex PCR; TCRdb keeps in-frame clones, though not all of them. The repertoire holds approximately 270,000 clones, with approximately 90% as singletons. Sequences were obtained from PBMCs or T cells enriched from blood (not recorded which). The gene calls are TRBV19 and TRBJ2-6, with a possible D match to TRBD2 (5 bases). This sequence was found in a man aged 35-49 years who had recovered from COVID-19. The CDR3 loop is CASNPGSISGANVLTF. The CDR3 DNA reads as TGTGCCAGTAACCCGGGATCGATATCTGGGGCCAACGTCCTGACTTTC.